This T cell receptor (beta chain) was sequenced during a study of CD8+CD57+ T cells in acquired aplastic anemia. Study in general: The study obtained an average of around 3.1 ug of DNA from sorted CD4+ and CD8+ cells.

Looked up from germline, CDR1 is DFQATT and CDR2 is SNEGSKA (reference sequence). The trim removed 4 bases at V and 3 bases at J, leaving 3 bases unmatched. The CDR3 is 13 residues long. TCR beta VDJ and CDR3 profiles were obtained from a genomic DNA template. Each CDR3 protein is one row after TCRdb ran MiXCR on the reads. The sample includes about 98,000 distinct CDR3 sequences, less than 75% of them seen just once. All patients picked for sequencing had shown, by flow cytometry, an expansion of CD8+CD57+ cells. The patients all had a severe acquired aplastic anemia diagnosis. V usage is TRBV20-1 and J usage is TRBJ1-5, with 7 nucleotides matching TRBD1. Sequencing used sorted CD4+, CD8+, or CD8+CD57+ T cells (not recorded which) from PBMCs. The receptor's source is a human donor with aplastic anemia. The CDR3 coding sequence is TGCAGTGCTACCGGGACAGCCAATCAGCCCCAGCATTTT. Its translation is CSATGTANQPQHF.